A single sample is the source of the 9 T cell receptor beta chains below, sequenced in a study of cytomegalovirus exposure and HLA in healthy donors (dated by TCRdb to the late 2010s). Library method: the immunoSEQ multiplex PCR assay. For the multiplex PCR, a mixture combining 60 forward primers for TCR Vbeta segments and 13 reverse primers for TCR Jbeta segments was used. TCRdb holds this immuneACCESS table with in-frame rearrangements only. Some clones are missing; in checked studies, unresolved V genes explain under half, and the rest has no known cause. Here the sample has about 160,000 clones; 84% occur a single time. The top ten hold approximately 0.98% of the sample. Sample: PBMCs. The receptors originated from a man between 25 and 39 years old in good health and CMV-seronegative.

This clone was recorded once. The chain combines TRBV7-9 with TRBJ2-7; 9 nucleotides align to TRBD2. V shed 2 bases and J 2 bases; nucleotides not matched to a gene: 10. This CDR3 has 17 residues. Per germline, CDR1 SEHNR and CDR2 FQNEAQ (reference sequence). This chain's CDR3 is CASSLRVAGVVPYEQYF. Written as DNA, the CDR3 is TGTGCCAGCAGCTTAAGGGTAGCGGGAGTTGTCCCCTACGAGCAGTACTTC.

The rearrangement links TRBV5-4 to TRBJ2-1; 9 positions match TRBD1. Losses at the gene ends were 1 base for V and 5 bases for J; bases not matched to a gene: 10. Germline CDR1 reads SGHNT; CDR2 reads YYREEE (reference sequence). The CDR3 totals 17 residues. This chain's CDR3 is CASSLNNRGLRNNEQFF. CDR3 in DNA: TGTGCCAGCAGCTTGAACAACAGGGGGCTGAGGAACAATGAGCAGTTCTTC.

This chain links TRBV2 with TRBJ2-7; a possible D gene is TRBD2 (5 bases). Looked up from germline, CDR1 is SNHLY and CDR2 is FYNNEI. The CDR3 has 12 residues. Trimming took off 11 bases at V and 0 bases at J, with 11 bases between the two ends. CDR3 in amino acids: CAVGKSSYEQYF. The CDR3 DNA reads TGTGCCGTCGGGAAGAGCTCCTACGAGCAGTACTTC.

V gene TRBV6-1 combines with J gene TRBJ2-7, with 7 positions matching TRBD1. The germline gives CDR1 MNHNS, CDR2 SASEGT. This CDR3 is built from 15 residues. Trimming at V came to 6 bases and at J to 1 base, leaving 9 bases not matched to a gene. CDR3 coding DNA: TGTGCCAGCAGAGCCTCCGGGACAGTGTCCTACGAGCAGTACTTC. Translated: CASRASGTVSYEQYF.

This clone has a single count. Additional DNA sequences in this sample encode the identical CDR3. This chain links TRBV6-6 with TRBJ2-7; 7 nucleotides agree with TRBD1. This CDR3 region has 14 residues. Per germline, CDR1 MNHNY and CDR2 SVGAGI (reference sequence). The trim removed 2 bases at V and 2 bases at J, leaving 3 bases unmatched. CDR3 region: CASSYGDSTYEQYF. The CDR3 DNA follows: TGTGCCAGCAGTTACGGGGACAGTACCTACGAGCAGTACTTC.

DNA of the CDR3: TGTGCCAGCAGCGTCCGGGAGGATCAGCCCCAGCATTTT. It encodes CASSVREDQPQHF. V is TRBV7-9 and J is TRBJ1-5; D is ambiguous. The germline V gene encodes CDR1 SEHNR and CDR2 FQNEAQ (reference sequence). V shed 5 bases and J shed 5 bases, with 10 bases lying between them. This CDR3 has 13 amino acids.

The rearrangement uses TRBV7-3 and TRBJ2-3, with D hard to call. CDR3 length: 13 residues. V lost 3 bases, J lost 0 bases, and 4 bases lay in between. Germline V lookup: CDR1 SGHTA, CDR2 FQGTGA. The CDR3: CASSFGSTDTQYF. The CDR3 bases are TGTGCCAGCAGCTTTGGCAGCACAGATACGCAGTATTTT.

In its sample, this clone was seen once. The J gene is TRBJ2-5, the V gene TRBV7-9, with TRBD2 matching 10 bases. In germline, CDR1 is SEHNR, CDR2 FQNEAQ (reference sequence). The V segment lost 4 bases and the J segment 5 bases; nucleotides outside the gene matches: 10. The CDR3 runs to 16 residues. CDR3 in DNA: TGTGCCAGCAGCTCAACCCTAGCGGGAGAAGGGGAGACCCAGTACTTC. The encoded protein is CASSSTLAGEGETQYF.

The J gene is TRBJ2-2, the V gene TRBV5-6; no reliable D call. Germline assignment: CDR1 SGHDT and CDR2 YYEEEE. There are 12 residues in the CDR3. The germline V and J ends were trimmed by 4 bases and 3 bases, with 4 bases remaining between them. As DNA, the CDR3 is TGTGCCAGCAGCCAATACACCGGGGAGCTGTTTTTT. Its protein is CASSQYTGELFF.